This TCR beta chain was recorded in a study of blood T cell repertoires in COVID-19. Study context: Nucleic acid was either cDNA or gDNA, and it came from T cells, B-cell-depleted T cells, or PBMCs.

This clone was counted once. V gave up 6 bases and J gave up 0 bases; unmatched junction bases: 5. In germline, CDR1 is MNHNS, CDR2 SASEGT. The CDR3 sequence is 15 residues long. In the original workflow: Reference gene primer amplification gave nucleated cell count estimates. The method was immunoSEQ multiplex PCR; TCRdb's version includes in-frame clones alone and lacks a portion of them. The V and J calls and clone size were taken over from that table, and D and trimming were inferred from the DNA. The sample records 250,000 to 300,000 clones, 81% being singletons. The chain recombines TRBV6-1 with TRBJ2-7, with TRBD2 identical over 10 bases. Input material: peripheral blood. This clonotype was sampled from a woman between 55 and 75 years old with active or convalescent COVID-19. In DNA form, the CDR3 reads TGTGCCAGCAGGCAACTAGCGGGGAGCTCCTACGAGCAGTACTTC. Its translation is CASRQLAGSSYEQYF.